This is a list of T cell receptor beta chains from one sample in a study of control samples from healthy donors and cancer patients. The protocol was immunoSEQ multiplex PCR, while the TCRdb copy is restricted to in-frame clones and leaves out a portion. The top ten hold around 0.9% of the sample, which has 85,000 to 95,000 clones, approximately 90% seen once. Source material: blood. All receptors derive from a woman in her 30s in good health. The CDR3 runs from the conserved cysteine through the conserved F or W. A D gene is named only where the DNA matches it firmly. Where a row states a size, it is once, few, many or the class of an expanded clone; other rows omit it.

d_call	clone_size	v_call	j_call	cdr3_nt	cdr3_aa
TRBD2	.	TRBV15	TRBJ2-1	TGTGCCACCAGCAGAAACAACCGAGCGGGGGGCTTCAATGAGCAGTTCTTC	CATSRNNRAGGFNEQFF
.	once	TRBV19	TRBJ2-5	TGTGCCAGTAGTATGACTATGGTGGAGACCCAGTACTTC	CASSMTMVETQYF
.	.	TRBV19	TRBJ1-1	TGTGCCAGTAGTATCGGGGGCGAGAACACTGAAGCTTTCTTT	CASSIGGENTEAFF
.	.	TRBV18	TRBJ2-7	TGTGCCAGCTCACCACCCGGGACGTACGAGCAGTACTTC	CASSPPGTYEQYF
.	few	TRBV29-1	TRBJ1-1	TGCAGCGTTGCAGGAGGGGGGCGGGGCACTGAAGCTTTCTTT	CSVAGGGRGTEAFF
.	.	TRBV3-1/TRBV3-2	TRBJ2-4	TGTGCCAGCAGCGCGACGAACCAACAAAACATTCAGTACTTC	CASSATNQQNIQYF
.	few	TRBV18	TRBJ1-1	TGTGCCAGCTCACCACCGGCGAACACTGAAGCTTTCTTT	CASSPPANTEAFF
.	.	TRBV28	TRBJ1-2	TGTGCCAGCAGTCTTCTTGCGGCAGCACCCTATGGCTACACCTTC	CASSLLAAAPYGYTF
TRBD1	.	TRBV6-6	TRBJ2-7	TGTGCCAGCAGTCCCCGGGGGACAGGGGCGTACGAGCAGTACTTC	CASSPRGTGAYEQYF
TRBD2	.	TRBV3-1/TRBV3-2	TRBJ2-7	TGTGCCAGCAGCCCCAGCGGGGGACTAGCGGGACCCTCCTACGAGCAGTACTTC	CASSPSGGLAGPSYEQYF
.	.	TRBV6-5	TRBJ1-1	TGTGCCAGCACTCTCGACAACATGAACACTGAAGCTTTCTTT	CASTLDNMNTEAFF
TRBD2	.	TRBV7-9	TRBJ2-2	TGTGCCAGCAGCTTAGACGGGTGGCGGCTAGCGGCGAACACCGGGGAGCTGTTTTTT	CASSLDGWRLAANTGELFF
TRBD1	.	TRBV7-8	TRBJ1-1	TGTGCCAGCAGAGGGCGGCGGGACAGGGGGCAGGGTGAAGCTTTCTTT	CASRGRRDRGQGEAFF
.	.	TRBV5-1	TRBJ1-1	TGCGCCAGCAGCTTGGATTGGATGGTCGGCGGGGCTTTCTTT	CASSLDWMVGGAFF
TRBD2	.	TRBV5-4	TRBJ2-1	TGTGCCAGCAGCACGGGACTAGCGGGGGTTCACAATGAGCAGTTCTTC	CASSTGLAGVHNEQFF
.	.	TRBV5-1	TRBJ2-7	TGCGCCAGCAGCTTAAGCTCCTACGAGCAGTACTTC	CASSLSSYEQYF
.	once	TRBV6-5	TRBJ2-5	TGTGCCAGCACCAGGTCGGAGACCCAGTACTTC	CASTRSETQYF
.	.	TRBV5-1	TRBJ1-2	TGCGCCAGCAGCCCCAGGGTAGGGGATGGCTATGGCTACACCTTC	CASSPRVGDGYGYTF
.	.	TRBV14	TRBJ1-4	TGTGCCAGCAGCCGGGGATCCGGGTGGTTGACTGAAAAACTGTTTTTT	CASSRGSGWLTEKLFF
.	.	TRBV6-5	TRBJ1-1	TGTGCCAGCAGTCCCCGGGGCGGGATGAACACTGAAGCTTTCTTT	CASSPRGGMNTEAFF
.	.	TRBV6-6	TRBJ1-2	TGTGCCAGCAGTTACGACTCTAACTATGGCTACACCTTC	CASSYDSNYGYTF
TRBD1	.	TRBV5-1	TRBJ1-6	TGCGCCAGCAGCTTACCGACAGGGAACAATAATTCACCCCTCCACTTT	CASSLPTGNNNSPLHF
.	.	TRBV6-1	TRBJ1-2	TGTGCCAGCAGTGAATTAGTACAGGGAGCTGGCTACACCTTC	CASSELVQGAGYTF
TRBD2	.	TRBV5-1	TRBJ2-7	TGCGCCAGCAGCCCCCGGGAGGGGGTAGGATCCTACGAGCAGTACTTC	CASSPREGVGSYEQYF
.	.	TRBV10-3	TRBJ1-4	TGTGCCTCTCGGCGGCAGGTCGATGAAAAACTGTTTTTT	CASRRQVDEKLFF
.	.	TRBV28	TRBJ2-7	TGTGCCAGCAGTTTGAAGTCCGCCCTCTACGAGCAGTACTTC	CASSLKSALYEQYF
TRBD1	.	TRBV6-5	TRBJ2-2	TGTGCCAGCAGGACAGGGGGCGCGAACACCGGGGAGCTGTTTTTT	CASRTGGANTGELFF
.	.	TRBV11-1	TRBJ1-6	TGTGCCAGCAGCTTGGAACCGTCGGGTCGTATTTCACCCCTCCACTTT	CASSLEPSGRISPLHF
.	.	TRBV28	TRBJ1-1	TGTGCCAGCAGTTCCTCCCTCGGTGAAGCTTTCTTC	CASSSSLGEAFF